This TCR beta chain was sequenced for a study of metastatic and nonmetastatic thyroid tumors. General study results and limits: It was reported that TCR beta diversity was significantly higher in malignant thyroid tumors than benign nodules, in blood and tumor.

Before thyroid surgery, none of the patients had received any treatment. Details on this clone: Its antigen remains unknown.

TCRdb re-called the PCR reads via MiXCR. The table has 30,000 to 40,000 clones, approximately 40% seen once; the top ten hold roughly 22%. V was trimmed by 7 bases and J by 0 bases, leaving 10 bases between them. The CDR3 covers 13 residues. The clonotype was recovered from a female donor with papillary thyroid cancer or a benign thyroid nodule (not recorded which). Some clones in this sample may be carry-over from other donors' samples. Sequenced material: tumor tissue. The chain carries TRBV12-3 or TRBV12-4 and TRBJ2-7; D gene uncertain. The CDR3 reads CASTETGSYEQYF. In nucleotides, the CDR3 is TGTGCCAGCACCGAAACTGGCTCCTACGAGCAGTACTTC.